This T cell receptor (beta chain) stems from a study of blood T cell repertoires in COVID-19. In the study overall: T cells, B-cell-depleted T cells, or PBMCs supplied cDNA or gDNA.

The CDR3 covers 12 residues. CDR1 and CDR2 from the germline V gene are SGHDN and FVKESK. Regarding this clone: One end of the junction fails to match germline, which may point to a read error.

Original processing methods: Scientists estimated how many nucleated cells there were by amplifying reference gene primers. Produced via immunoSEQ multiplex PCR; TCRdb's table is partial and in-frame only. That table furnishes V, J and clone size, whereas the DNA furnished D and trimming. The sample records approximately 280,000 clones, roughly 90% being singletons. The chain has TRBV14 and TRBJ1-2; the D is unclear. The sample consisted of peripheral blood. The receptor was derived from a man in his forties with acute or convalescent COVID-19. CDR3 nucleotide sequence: TGTGCCAGCAGCCCCGCGGGTCCGCTTACCTCCTTC. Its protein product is CASSPAGPLTSF.